Presented here are 5 T cell receptor beta chains from one specimen sequenced in a study of T cells in Graves' hyperthyroidism and ophthalmopathy. Template material for amplifying TCR beta CDR3 regions consisted of RNA transcripts. The HTBI set primed first-round TCR CDR3 RT-PCR. TCRdb analysed the multiplex PCR reads with MiXCR anew, one entry per CDR3 protein. The sample has 550,000 to 700,000 distinct CDR3 sequences, 46% seen once. Sequences were obtained from peripheral blood or thyroid tissue (not recorded which). These receptors came from an adult woman with Graves' disease, either hyperthyroidism or ophthalmopathy (not recorded which).

This clonotype was observed a handful of times. The V gene is TRBV7-3, the J gene TRBJ1-3, with a weak D call TRBD1 (5 bases). This CDR3 comprises 15 residues. V was cut by 4 bases and J by 8 bases, with 18 bases left in between. The germline gives CDR1 SGHTA, CDR2 FQGTGA. CDR3 coding DNA: TGTGCCAGCAGCTCCCGGCAGGGTGGAGGCTACACCATATATTTT. Its translation is CASSSRQGGGYTIYF. The full variable domain, completed using reference TRBV7-3 and TRBJ1-3, is GAGVSQTPSNKVTEKGKYVELRCDPISGHTALYWYRQSLGQGPEFLIYFQGTGAADDSGLPNDRFFAVRPEGSVSTLKIQRTERGDSAVYLCASSSRQGGGYTIYFGEGSWLTVV.

This clonotype was seen a handful of times. The genes are TRBV7-3 and TRBJ1-1, with TRBD1 as a possible D gene (6 bases). The CDR3 loop spans 20 amino acids. CDR1 and CDR2 (germline): SGHTA, FQGTGA. The V end was cut by 0 bases, the J end by 0 bases, with 23 bases between. CDR3 sequence (DNA): TGTGCCAGCAGCTTAACGGCAGTGGGGACCGGGGGCCGCATGAACACTGAAGCTTTCTTT. The encoded protein is CASSLTAVGTGGRMNTEAFF.

This rearrangement joins TRBV20-1 to TRBJ1-5; 7 positions agree with TRBD1. Germline CDR1 reads DFQATT; CDR2 reads SNEGSKA (reference sequence). This CDR3 spans 13 amino acids. The J segment lost 9 bases and the V segment lost 7 bases, leaving 12 bases of the junction unmatched. CDR3 DNA sequence: TGCAGTGTCCAGGGGACAGTGTTGGGGCCCCAGCATTTT. Translation gives CSVQGTVLGPQHF.

In this sample, this clonotype turned up once. The chain employs TRBV29-1 and TRBJ1-6; TRBD1 matches 10 bases. This CDR3 is built from 15 residues. The junction had 13 bases not matched to a gene; V was cut back by 7 bases and J by 10 bases. Germline V gives CDR1 SQVTM, CDR2 ANQGSEA. The DNA of the CDR3 is TGCAGCGAGCTGAAGACAGGGGGCGCCTCATCACCCCTCCACTTT. It yields the protein CSELKTGGASSPLHF.

The rearrangement uses TRBV15 and TRBJ2-2, with TRBD1 matching 8 bases. Germline V lookup: CDR1 LNHNV, CDR2 YYDKDF (reference sequence). The CDR3 totals 14 residues. V shed 3 bases, J shed 4 bases, and the junction held 1 base outside the gene matches. The CDR3 region is CATSSGQGTGELFF. The CDR3 DNA is TGTGCCACCAGCAGTGGACAGGGCACCGGGGAGCTGTTTTTT.